This TCR beta chain was observed in a study of T cells expressing NK-cell markers. At the level of the study: Source material for TCR beta repertoires consisted of sorted CD3+CD56+NKG2C+, CD3+CD56+NKG2C- and CD3+CD56-NKG2C+ T cells.

Comment on this clonotype: Antigen: not known.

Germline CDR1 reads SGHTA; CDR2 reads FQGNSA. The CDR3 covers 16 residues. Synthesis of TCR beta cDNA relied on 5'RACE template switching carrying UMIs. TCRdb re-called the 5' RACE reads; every CDR3 protein appears as one record, without DNA. Here the sample table reports a few hundred thousand distinct CDR3 sequences. Findings of the study overall: The contribution of dominant NKG2C+ clonotypes to CD8+ T cells in a handful of donors was roughly 1.0-7.0%.

Specimen: blood T cells: a sorted CD56 or NKG2C T cell subset, CD4+ or CD8+ T cells, or bulk PBMC T cells (not recorded which). The rearrangement joins TRBV7-2 to TRBJ2-3. The source of this sequence is a man aged 18 to 69 in good health. The CDR3 here is CASSLVSRRVADTQYF.